The clone carrying this T cell receptor (beta chain) came up many times. Its antigen is not known. This sample is drawn from a study of T cells in Graves' hyperthyroidism and ophthalmopathy. General study results and limits: Most clonotypes that expanded in the thyroid above 0.001 also showed up in blood. Ophthalmopathy got predicted by the model a median approximately 6.3 months before its onset.

Under 3 months was the duration of disease in ophthalmopathy patients, who also had a Clinical Activity Score of at least 3 and a NOSPECS grade of at least 4. This CDR3 is 15 amino acids long. V lost 5 bases to trimming and J lost 3 bases, with 14 bases between them. Germline CDR1 reads SGHVS; CDR2 reads FQNEAQ. TCR beta CDR3 region amplification was performed from RNA transcripts. TCR CDR3 underwent first-round RT-PCR with the HTBI primer set. TCRdb called the multiplex PCR reads again in MiXCR, with one record for every CDR3 protein. Of about 500,000 distinct CDR3 sequences in the sample, about 15% are singletons; the top ten hold around 32%.

The V gene is TRBV7-8, the J gene TRBJ1-5; D not resolved. Sequencing was performed on blood. This TCR derives from a woman between 25 and 40 years old with Graves' ophthalmopathy. The CDR3 here is CASSARRLNNQPQHF. The CDR3 DNA reads TGTGCCAGCAGCGCCCGAAGGTTGAACAATCAGCCCCAGCATTTT.